The clone carrying this T cell receptor (beta chain) is deemed medium-sized. Its antigen remains unknown. TCRdb reprocessed the 5' RACE reads with MiXCR, giving one entry per CDR3 protein. The top ten clones hold under 13% of a sample with around 23,000 distinct CDR3 sequences, under 8% of them seen once. This entry belongs to a study of spatial heterogeneity in lung cancer. Study observations and caveats: Mutation tallies in tumors tracked expanded intratumoral alpha and beta TCR counts.

The germline CDR1 and CDR2 sequences are SGHTA and FQGNSA. V lost 4 bases to trimming and J lost 0 bases; unmatched junction nucleotides: 3. CDR3 length equals 15 residues. The time point was: sample taken at primary tumor resection. The sequencing here drew on lung tumor tissue, taken at surgery. This TCR was recovered from a male donor with early-stage non-small cell lung cancer. The genes are TRBV7-2 and TRBJ2-1, with 7 bases lining up with TRBD1. The CDR3 nucleotides read TGTGCCAGCAGCTCCCGGGACAGCTCCTACAATGAGCAGTTCTTC. Translated, it gives CASSSRDSSYNEQFF.